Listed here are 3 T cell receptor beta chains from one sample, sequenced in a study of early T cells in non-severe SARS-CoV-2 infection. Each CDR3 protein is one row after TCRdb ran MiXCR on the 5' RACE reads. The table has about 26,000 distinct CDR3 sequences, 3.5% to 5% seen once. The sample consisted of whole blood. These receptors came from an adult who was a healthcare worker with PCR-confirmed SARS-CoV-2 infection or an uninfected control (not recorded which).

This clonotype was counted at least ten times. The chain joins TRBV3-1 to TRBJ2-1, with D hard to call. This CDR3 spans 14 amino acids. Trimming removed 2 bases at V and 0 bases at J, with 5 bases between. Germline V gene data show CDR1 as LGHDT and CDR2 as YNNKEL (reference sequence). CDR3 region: CASSQQISYNEQFF. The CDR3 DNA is TGTGCCAGCAGCCAACAGATCTCCTACAATGAGCAGTTCTTC.

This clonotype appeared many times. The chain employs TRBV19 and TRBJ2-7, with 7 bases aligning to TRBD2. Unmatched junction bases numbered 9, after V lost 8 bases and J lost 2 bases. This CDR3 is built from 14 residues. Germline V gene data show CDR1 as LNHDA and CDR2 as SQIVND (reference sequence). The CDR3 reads CASSSGLGAYEQYF. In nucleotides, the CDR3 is TGTGCCAGTTCCAGCGGACTAGGAGCCTACGAGCAGTACTTC.

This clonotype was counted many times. DNA of the CDR3: TGTGCCAGCAGCCAAGGACAGGTCACCGGGGAGCTGTTTTTT. Translated, it gives CASSQGQVTGELFF. The genes are TRBV3-1 and TRBJ2-2, with a weak D call TRBD1 (6 bases). The CDR3 has 14 amino acids. Germline assignment: CDR1 LGHDT and CDR2 YNNKEL (reference sequence). Trimming removed 1 base from V and 4 bases from J, with 7 bases in between.